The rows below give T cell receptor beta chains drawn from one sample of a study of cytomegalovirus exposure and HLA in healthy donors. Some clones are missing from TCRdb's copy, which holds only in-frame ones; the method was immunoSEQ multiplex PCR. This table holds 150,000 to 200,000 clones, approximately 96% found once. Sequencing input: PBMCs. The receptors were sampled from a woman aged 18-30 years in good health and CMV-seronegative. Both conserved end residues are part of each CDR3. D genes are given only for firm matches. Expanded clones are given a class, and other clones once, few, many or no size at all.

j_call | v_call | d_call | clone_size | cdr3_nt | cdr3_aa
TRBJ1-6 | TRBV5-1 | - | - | TGCGCCAGCAGCTTGGGGGGGCGGTATTCACCCCTCCACTTT | CASSLGGRYSPLHF
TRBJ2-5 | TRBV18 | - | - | TGTGCCAGCTCACTCGTTGAGACCCAGTACTTC | CASSLVETQYF
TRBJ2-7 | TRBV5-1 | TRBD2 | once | TGCGCCAGCAGCCGGGGACTAGCGGGGTCCTACGAGCAGTACTTC | CASSRGLAGSYEQYF
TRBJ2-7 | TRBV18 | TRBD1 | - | TGTGCCAGCTCACCACGCTCGGGACAGGGCACCTACGAGCAGTACTTC | CASSPRSGQGTYEQYF
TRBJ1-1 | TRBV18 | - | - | TGTGCCAGCTCACCCACGCCCGGGACTGAAGCTTTCTTT | CASSPTPGTEAFF
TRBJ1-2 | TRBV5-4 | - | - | TGTGCCAGCAGCCCACGGGGGGGGCAGGGAAACTATGGCTACACCTTC | CASSPRGGQGNYGYTF
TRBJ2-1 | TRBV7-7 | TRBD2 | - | TGTGCTAGCAGCCCAGACTGGACTAGATCCTACAATGAGCAGTTCTTC | CASSPDWTRSYNEQFF
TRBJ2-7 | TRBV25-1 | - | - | TGTGCCAGCAGTGAATCCCCAGGAGGGGTCTCCTACGAGCAGTACTTC | CASSESPGGVSYEQYF
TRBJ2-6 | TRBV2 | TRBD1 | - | TGTGCCAGCAGCGCCGGACAGGGAGGTAGCGGGGCCAACGTCCTGACTTTC | CASSAGQGGSGANVLTF
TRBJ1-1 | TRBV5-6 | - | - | TGTGCCAGCAGCTTGAAAAGCGGTCCTAGGGCTGAAGCTTTCTTT | CASSLKSGPRAEAFF
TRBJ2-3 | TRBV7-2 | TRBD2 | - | TGTGCCAGCAGACTCATCGGGGGGGCAAATACGCAGTATTTT | CASRLIGGANTQYF
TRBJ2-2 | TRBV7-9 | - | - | TGTGCCAGCAGCTACAATACAATGACCGGGGAGCTGTTTTTT | CASSYNTMTGELFF
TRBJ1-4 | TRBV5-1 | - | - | TGCGCCAGCAGCTTGCAGGAGGGAGCTTATGAAAAACTGTTTTTT | CASSLQEGAYEKLFF
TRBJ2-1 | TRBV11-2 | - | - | TGTGCCAGCAGCTTGGGACTTATCATCCCCAATGAGCAGTTCTTC | CASSLGLIIPNEQFF
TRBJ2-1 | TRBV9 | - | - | TGTGCCAGCAGCGTCCGGGACAATTACAATGAGCAGTTCTTC | CASSVRDNYNEQFF
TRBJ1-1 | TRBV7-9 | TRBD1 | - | TGTGCCAGCAGACCAGGGGGCGCCTTTCGGGGAGGATCTGAAGCTTTCTTT | CASRPGGAFRGGSEAFF
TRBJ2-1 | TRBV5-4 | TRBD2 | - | TGTGCCAGCAGCCAGAGAGCGGGGGGAGGAGATGAGCAGTTCTTC | CASSQRAGGGDEQFF
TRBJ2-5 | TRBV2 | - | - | TGTGCCAGCAGGCGCGGGGTGGGAGAGACCCAGTACTTC | CASRRGVGETQYF
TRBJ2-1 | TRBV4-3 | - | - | TGCGCCAGCAGCCAAGACCCGGACTGGTCTTACAATGAGCAGTTCTTC | CASSQDPDWSYNEQFF
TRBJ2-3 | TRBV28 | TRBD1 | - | TGTGCCAGCAGTGAAGGGGACAGGGGAGGCGCAGATACGCAGTATTTT | CASSEGDRGGADTQYF
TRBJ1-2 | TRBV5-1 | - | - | TGCGCCAGCACCAGGACAGTCGATGGCTATGGCTACACCTTC | CASTRTVDGYGYTF
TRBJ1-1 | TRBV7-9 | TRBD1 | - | TGTGCCAGCAGCTGGGGGACAGCTAGGGGGACTGAAGCTTTCTTT | CASSWGTARGTEAFF
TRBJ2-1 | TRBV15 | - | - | TGTGCCACCAGCAGAAGGGACTCTAGCAATGAGCAGTTCTTC | CATSRRDSSNEQFF
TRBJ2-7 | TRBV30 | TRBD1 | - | TGTGCCTGGAGCGACAAGGACAGGTCCTACGAGCAGTACTTC | CAWSDKDRSYEQYF
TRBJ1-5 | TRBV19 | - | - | TGTGCCAGTAGTATAACGGGGGGATTGAATCAGCCCCAGCATTTT | CASSITGGLNQPQHF
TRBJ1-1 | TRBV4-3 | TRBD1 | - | TGCGCCAGCAGCCATAGACAGGGGGCGAACACTGAAGCTTTCTTT | CASSHRQGANTEAFF
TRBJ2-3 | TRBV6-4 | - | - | TGTGCCAGCAGTGACCAAAGCACAGATACGCAGTATTTT | CASSDQSTDTQYF